The T cell receptor (beta chain) described here comes from a study of blood T cell repertoires in COVID-19. On the study more broadly: The United States, Italy and Spain provided the acute and convalescent COVID-19 samples.

CDR3 size: 14 residues. Repertoires were generated with immunoSEQ multiplex PCR, while TCRdb's copy carries only in-frame clones and drops some. Of over 600,000 clones in the sample, 90% were seen once. The sequenced sample was peripheral blood. This TCR was recovered from a woman aged 18-35 years with acute or convalescent COVID-19. The chain links TRBV21-1 to TRBJ2-7; the D call in the table, TRBD2, was not verified against the DNA. TRBV21-1 is marked as a pseudogene. This CDR3 is CASSKLESPHEQYF. The CDR3 DNA reads as TGTGCCAGCAGCAAATTAGAGAGTCCCCACGAGCAGTACTTC.